The sequence of this T cell receptor (beta chain) was determined in a study of blood T cell repertoires in COVID-19. Across the study: Both acute and convalescent COVID-19 samples were obtained from the United States, Italy and Spain.

Sequencing used immunoSEQ multiplex PCR; TCRdb keeps in-frame clones, though not all of them. The sample consists of 25,000 to 35,000 clones, under 90% of them appearing once. The CDR3 runs 15 residues. V was clipped by 0 bases and J by 0 bases, with 10 bases between them. The V gene's germline CDR1 is SGHRS and CDR2 YFSETQ. The receptor was isolated from a woman over 75 with acute or convalescent COVID-19. This chain links TRBV5-1 with TRBJ2-7; no clear D. What was sequenced was peripheral blood. CDR3 nucleotide sequence: TGCGCCAGCAGCTTGGCCATTCCAGGCTCCTACGAGCAGTACTTC. Translated: CASSLAIPGSYEQYF.